This TCR beta chain was recorded in a study of T cell responses to AZD1222 COVID-19 vaccine. The germline CDR1 and CDR2 sequences are SGHAT and FQNNGV. There are 12 residues in the CDR3. The V end was cut by 2 bases, the J end by 6 bases, with 7 bases between. In the case of this clone: The target antigen is unknown.

Measured with immunoSEQ multiplex PCR; TCRdb has only the in-frame clones, and not every one. The repertoire holds approximately 94,000 clones, with approximately 90% as singletons. Overall study findings and caveats: CD4 TCRs covered the whole spike, strongest at regions 160-218 and 743-854. Variant regions that are unmutated are reportedly the target of nearly half of spike-specific TCRs. Donors, mostly white British, included more females; clonal diversity was possibly underestimated.

The chain uses TRBV11-2 and TRBJ1-1; D is ambiguous. The sequence was collected from an adult in good health. The specimen comprised peripheral blood, sampled on day 0 of AZD1222 vaccination. The DNA of the CDR3 is TGTGCCAGCAGCTTACTAGAGGCTGAAGCTTTCTTT. This gives the protein CASSLLEAEAFF.